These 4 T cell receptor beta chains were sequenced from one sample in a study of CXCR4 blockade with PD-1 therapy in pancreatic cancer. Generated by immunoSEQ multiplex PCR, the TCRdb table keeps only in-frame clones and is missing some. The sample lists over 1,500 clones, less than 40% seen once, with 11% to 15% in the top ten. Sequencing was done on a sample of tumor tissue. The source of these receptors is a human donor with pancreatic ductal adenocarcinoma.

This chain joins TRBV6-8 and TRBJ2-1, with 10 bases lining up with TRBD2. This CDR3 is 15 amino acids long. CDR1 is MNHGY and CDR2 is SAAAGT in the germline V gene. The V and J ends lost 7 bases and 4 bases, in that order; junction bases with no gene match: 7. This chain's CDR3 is CASTPLAGEYNEQFF. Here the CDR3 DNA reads TGTGCCAGCACCCCCCTAGCGGGAGAATACAATGAGCAGTTCTTC.

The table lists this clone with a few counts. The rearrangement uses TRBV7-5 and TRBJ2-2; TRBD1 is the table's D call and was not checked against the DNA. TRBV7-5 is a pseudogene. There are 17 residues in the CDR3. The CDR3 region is CASRGQGVGNPTGELFF. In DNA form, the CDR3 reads TGTGCCAGCAGAGGACAGGGCGTAGGTAATCCCACCGGGGAGCTGTTTTTT.

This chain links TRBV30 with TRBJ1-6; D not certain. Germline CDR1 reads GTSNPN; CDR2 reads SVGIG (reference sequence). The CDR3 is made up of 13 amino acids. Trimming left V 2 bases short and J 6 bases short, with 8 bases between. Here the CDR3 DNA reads TGTGCCTGGAGTCTACCCTTTAATTCACCCCTCCACTTT. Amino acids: CAWSLPFNSPLHF.

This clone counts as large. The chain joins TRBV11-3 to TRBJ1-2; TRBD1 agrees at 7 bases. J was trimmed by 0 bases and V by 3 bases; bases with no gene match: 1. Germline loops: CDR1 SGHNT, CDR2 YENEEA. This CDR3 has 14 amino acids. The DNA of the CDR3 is TGTGCCAGCAGCTTGCAGGGGGCTAACTATGGCTACACCTTC. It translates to CASSLQGANYGYTF.